One sample yielded the 30 T cell receptor beta chains listed below, sequenced in a study of blood T cell repertoires in COVID-19. Profiled with immunoSEQ multiplex PCR; TCRdb holds only in-frame clones, not every one. The table lists hundreds of thousands of clones, over 65% of them singletons, with around 3.4% in the top ten. Material: peripheral blood. The source of these receptors is a woman of 80 years or more with acute or convalescent COVID-19.

The V gene is TRBV5-4, the J gene TRBJ1-3; D is unclear. This CDR3 is 14 amino acids long. CDR1 is SGHNT, CDR2 YYREEE, per germline (reference sequence). Trimming pared 1 base from V and 2 bases from J, leaving 7 bases between. The CDR3: CASSLSGTGNTIYF. The CDR3 nucleotides are TGTGCCAGCAGCTTGTCCGGGACTGGAAACACCATATATTTT.

This clone has just one count. The chain uses TRBV7-2 and TRBJ2-1; 10 bases match TRBD2. The CDR3 contains 17 residues. The J segment lost 0 bases and the V segment lost 4 bases, leaving 6 bases of the junction unmatched. Germline values: CDR1 SGHTA, CDR2 FQGNSA. CDR3 sequence (DNA): TGTGCCAGCAGCTCCCGGCGGACTAGCGGCTCCTACAATGAGCAGTTCTTC. This sequence encodes CASSSRRTSGSYNEQFF.

The gene calls are TRBV7-6 and TRBJ2-5, with 8 bases aligning to TRBD2. This CDR3 comprises 16 residues. Germline V CDR1 and CDR2: SGHVS, FNYEAQ. The junction had 12 bases not matched to a gene; V was cut back by 5 bases and J by 4 bases. The CDR3 sequence: CASSGNIGLAGETQYF. The CDR3 region has the DNA TGTGCCAGCAGCGGCAACATAGGACTAGCCGGAGAGACCCAGTACTTC.

The genes are TRBV28 and TRBJ2-7, with 10 positions matching TRBD2. Trimming removed 11 bases from V and 4 bases from J; junction bases left unmatched: 8. The CDR3 runs 13 residues. Germline V gives CDR1 MDHEN, CDR2 SYDVKM. The CDR3 protein is CAAHSGGPYEQYF. The CDR3 nucleotides read TGTGCCGCGCATAGCGGGGGGCCTTACGAGCAGTACTTC.

This clone was counted a single time. The rearrangement uses TRBV30 and TRBJ2-7; D unresolved. Trimming shortened V by 0 bases and J by 1 base, and 4 bases separated the two germline ends. The CDR3 totals 12 residues. Germline V gene sequence: CDR1 GTSNPN, CDR2 SVGIG (reference sequence). The CDR3 region is CAWSVLSYEQYF. In nucleotides, the CDR3 is TGTGCCTGGAGTGTACTGTCCTACGAGCAGTACTTC.

This chain uses TRBV5-4 with TRBJ2-4, with 8 nucleotides matching TRBD1. V lost 4 bases and J lost 3; bases outside the gene matches: 6. CDR3 length equals 15 residues. Germline loops: CDR1 SGHNT, CDR2 YYREEE (reference sequence). The CDR3 protein is CASSRDTGGKNIQYF. The CDR3 DNA is TGTGCCAGCAGCCGCGACACAGGGGGCAAAAACATTCAGTACTTC.

The rearrangement uses TRBV3-1 (or the pseudogene TRBV3-2) and TRBJ1-5; no clear D. CDR1 is LGHDT and CDR2 is YNNKEL in the germline V gene (reference sequence). V lost 4 bases to trimming and J lost 1 base, with 11 bases between them. This CDR3 has 15 residues. The CDR3 region has the DNA TGTGCCAGCAGCCCCGGGTCATCAAGCAATCAGCCCCAGCATTTT. Protein sequence: CASSPGSSSNQPQHF.

The chain links TRBV7-9 to TRBJ1-3; TRBD1 aligns across 7 bases. The germline V gene encodes CDR1 SEHNR and CDR2 FQNEAQ (reference sequence). The CDR3 length is 16 residues. Losses at the gene ends were 5 bases for V and 0 bases for J; bases not matched to a gene: 7. The CDR3 DNA is TGTGCCAGCAGCCGAAGGGACAGAAGCTCTGGAAACACCATATATTTT. It encodes CASSRRDRSSGNTIYF.

The chain recombines TRBV7-6 with TRBJ2-7, with a possible D match to TRBD1 (7 bases). Trimming took 0 bases from V and 2 from J, leaving 11 bases between them. This CDR3 region has 15 residues. Per germline, CDR1 SGHVS and CDR2 FNYEAQ. The CDR3 coding sequence is TGTGCCAGCAGCTTAGCGGCAGGGGGGACCTACGAGCAGTACTTC. This codes for CASSLAAGGTYEQYF. The full variable domain, with the rest looked up from reference TRBV7-6 and TRBJ2-7, is GAGVSQSPRYKVTKRGQDVALRCDPISGHVSLYWYRQALGQGPEFLTYFNYEAQQDKSGLPNDRFSAERPEGSISTLTIQRTEQRDSAMYRCASSLAAGGTYEQYFGPGTRLTVT.

The chain links TRBV10-1 to TRBJ2-1, with a possible D match to TRBD2 (7 bases). The CDR3 has 16 residues. The germline CDR1 and CDR2 sequences are WNHNN and SYGVQD (reference sequence). The germline V and J ends were trimmed by 6 bases and 5 bases, with 20 bases remaining between them. The CDR3 here is CASRTHSGRGHNEQFF. The CDR3 DNA is TGCGCCAGCAGGACCCACTCCGGGCGGGGGCACAATGAGCAGTTCTTC.

The chain employs TRBV5-1 and TRBJ1-1; 8 positions agree with TRBD1. The CDR3 has 16 residues. From germline, CDR1 is SGHRS and CDR2 YFSETQ. V was clipped by 4 bases and J by 0 bases; unmatched bases: 8. The CDR3: CASSEQGASMNTEAFF. CDR3 DNA: TGCGCCAGCAGCGAGCAGGGGGCGAGTATGAACACTGAAGCTTTCTTT.

The V and J genes are TRBV12-3 or TRBV12-4 and TRBJ2-7; a possible D gene is TRBD1 (6 bases). V was clipped by 6 bases and J by 3 bases, with 12 bases between them. The CDR3 length is 13 residues. The CDR3 loop reads CASSLTRGYEQYF. As DNA, the CDR3 is TGTGCCAGCAGCTTGACCAGGGGCTACGAGCAGTACTTC.

V is TRBV7-9 and J is TRBJ2-6, with TRBD2 matching over 10 bases. V shed 5 bases, J shed 0 bases, and the junction held 4 bases outside the gene matches. Germline V CDR1 and CDR2: SEHNR, FQNEAQ (reference sequence). The CDR3 has 17 amino acids. This CDR3 is CASSRTSGTSGANVLTF. CDR3 nucleotide sequence: TGTGCCAGCAGCCGGACTAGCGGAACCTCTGGGGCCAACGTCCTGACTTTC. The full variable domain, completed using reference TRBV7-9 and TRBJ2-6, is DTGVSQNPRHKITKRGQNVTFRCDPISEHNRLYWYRQTLGQGPEFLTYFQNEAQLEKSRLLSDRFSAERPKGSFSTLEIQRTEQGDSAMYLCASSRTSGTSGANVLTFGAGSRLTVL.

The rearrangement links TRBV6-6 to TRBJ2-7, with 7 bases fitting TRBD2. J was trimmed by 2 bases and V by 7 bases; bases with no gene match: 8. This CDR3 has 14 amino acids. Germline assignment: CDR1 MNHNY and CDR2 SVGAGI (reference sequence). The CDR3 sequence: CASTQGLTTYEQYF. CDR3 in DNA: TGTGCCAGCACCCAGGGACTAACCACCTACGAGCAGTACTTC.

In its sample, this clone was seen a few times. The rearrangement joins TRBV20-1 to TRBJ2-3; TRBD1 matches 7 bases. V dropped 3 bases and J dropped 6; count of bases not matched to a gene: 9. CDR1 and CDR2 from the germline V gene are DFQATT and SNEGSKA (reference sequence). The CDR3 extends over 14 amino acids. The DNA for the CDR3 is TGCAGTGCTAGTAGGGGGCGCCTGAGCGATACGCAGTATTTT. Translated, it gives CSASRGRLSDTQYF.

This chain connects TRBV18 to TRBJ2-5, with D possibly being TRBD1 (5 bases). This CDR3 contains 13 residues. Germline V lookup: CDR1 KGHSH, CDR2 LQKENI. Deletions cut 8 bases from V and 0 bases from J, with 10 bases between. CDR3 nucleotides: TGTGCCAGCGGTCCAGGGCACCAAGAGACCCAGTACTTC. Amino acid sequence: CASGPGHQETQYF.

The V gene is TRBV9, the J gene TRBJ2-1; TRBD2 aligns across 9 bases. This CDR3 contains 17 residues. Trimming cost V 4 bases and J 0 bases; bases outside gene matches: 8. CDR1 and CDR2 (germline): SGDLS, YYNGEE. Written as DNA, the CDR3 is TGTGCCAGCAGCTTCGTAGCGGGGGCCATCTCCTACAATGAGCAGTTCTTC. It codes for CASSFVAGAISYNEQFF.

This chain connects TRBV2 to TRBJ1-5; weak D call: TRBD1 (5 bases). Trimming cost V 6 bases and J 1 base, with 10 bases left between them. CDR3 length: 14 amino acids. Germline assignment: CDR1 SNHLY and CDR2 FYNNEI. The CDR3 loop reads CASRAGLSNQPQHF. CDR3 DNA sequence: TGTGCCAGCAGAGCAGGGTTAAGCAATCAGCCCCAGCATTTT.

This chain connects TRBV10-3 to TRBJ2-2, with a tentative D call TRBD2 (6 bases). There are 16 residues in the CDR3. The V end was cut by 0 bases, the J end by 4 bases, with 12 bases between. CDR1 and CDR2 (germline): ENHRY, SYGVKD. The CDR3 DNA follows: TGTGCCATCAGTGAGTCCCTGGAGGGCCTCACCGGGGAGCTGTTTTTT. It is translated as CAISESLEGLTGELFF.

The chain joins TRBV6-5 to TRBJ2-7; 7 bases are a match to TRBD2. Trimming cost V 5 bases and J 4 bases; bases outside gene matches: 8. Germline-derived CDR1 and CDR2 are MNHEY and SVGAGI. The CDR3 covers 14 residues. Written as DNA, the CDR3 is TGTGCCAGCAGTACCCACTCGGGGGGATACGAGCAGTACTTC. It encodes CASSTHSGGYEQYF.

CDR3 protein: CASSLRTEIDSNQPQHF. CDR3 sequence (DNA): TGTGCCAGCAGCTTAAGGACAGAAATAGATAGCAATCAGCCCCAGCATTTT. This sequence joins TRBV7-3 and TRBJ1-5; weak D call: TRBD1 (6 bases). The CDR3 is made up of 17 amino acids. Trimming removed 1 base from V and 0 bases from J, with 13 bases in between. From germline, CDR1 is SGHTA and CDR2 FQGTGA.

The gene calls are TRBV6-5 and TRBJ1-2; D is unresolved. Germline-derived CDR1 and CDR2 are MNHEY and SVGAGI. This CDR3 region has 12 residues. Trimming took 7 bases from V and 13 from J, leaving 19 bases between them. CDR3 region: CASNPLGGSSTF. The CDR3 DNA follows: TGTGCCAGCAATCCCTTGGGAGGGTCCTCCACCTTC.

The chain carries TRBV4-1 and TRBJ1-1, with 7 bases identical to TRBD1. Losses at the gene ends were 0 bases for V and 0 bases for J; bases not matched to a gene: 4. The CDR3 is made up of 16 amino acids. Per the germline V gene, CDR1 is MGHRA and CDR2 is YSYEKL. The CDR3 spells CASSQEVGQVNTEAFF. CDR3 nucleotide sequence: TGCGCCAGCAGCCAAGAGGTCGGACAGGTGAACACTGAAGCTTTCTTT.

This chain connects TRBV15 to TRBJ2-4; 11 positions agree with TRBD2. Germline loops: CDR1 LNHNV, CDR2 YYDKDF (reference sequence). J was trimmed by 1 base and V by 6 bases; bases with no gene match: 2. The CDR3 length is 15 residues. The CDR3 DNA is TGTGCCACCAGGACTAGCGGGGATGCCAAAAACATTCAGTACTTC. Translation: CATRTSGDAKNIQYF.

This clone has a single count. The same CDR3 is also encoded by other DNA sequences in this sample. The V call is TRBV18, the J call TRBJ2-3; D is undetermined. The germline V gene has CDR1 KGHSH and CDR2 LQKENI. Trimming took 2 bases from V and 0 from J, leaving 6 bases between them. The CDR3 has 14 residues. CDR3 in amino acids: CASSPFPSTDTQYF. CDR3 DNA: TGTGCCAGCTCACCATTCCCAAGCACAGATACGCAGTATTTT. Using reference TRBV18 and TRBJ2-3 for the parts outside the CDR3, the full variable domain is NAGVMQNPRHLVRRRGQEARLRCSPMKGHSHVYWYRQLPEEGLKFMVYLQKENIIDESGMPKERFSAEFPKEGPSILRIQQVVRGDSAAYFCASSPFPSTDTQYFGPGTRLTVL.

CDR3 DNA sequence: TGTGCCAGCTCACCGCGGAATCAGGGGAGAGCCGGGGAGCTGTTTTTT. Protein product: CASSPRNQGRAGELFF. The chain employs TRBV18 and TRBJ2-2; D might be TRBD1 (6 bases). Deletions cut 3 bases from V and 6 bases from J, with 17 bases between. The germline CDR1 and CDR2 sequences are KGHSH and LQKENI. This CDR3 is built from 16 residues.

The CDR3 region is CASTTQGYEQYF. The CDR3 DNA sequence: TGTGCCAGCACCACACAGGGCTACGAGCAGTACTTC. The chain is built from TRBV6-5 and TRBJ2-7; tentative D call: TRBD1 (6 bases). Germline V gene lookup returns CDR1 MNHEY and CDR2 SVGAGI. V was pared by 7 bases and J by 3 bases, with 10 bases between. The length of the CDR3 is 12 residues.

V and J are TRBV9 and TRBJ2-1, with D perhaps matching TRBD2 (6 bases). Germline lookup yields CDR1 SGDLS and CDR2 YYNGEE. This CDR3 region has 16 residues. With 0 bases removed from V and 4 bases from J, the gap between germline ends came to 14 bases. In nucleotides, the CDR3 is TGTGCCAGCAGCGTAGGAGGTGGTAGCGGTTACAATGAGCAGTTCTTC. It is translated as CASSVGGGSGYNEQFF. Full variable domain (outside the CDR3, taken from reference TRBV9 and TRBJ2-1): DSGVTQTPKHLITATGQRVTLRCSPRSGDLSVYWYQQSLDQGLQFLIQYYNGEERAKGNILERFSAQQFPDLHSELNLSSLELGDSALYFCASSVGGGSGYNEQFFGPGTRLTVL.

The chain joins TRBV5-3 to TRBJ2-3; 15 bases match TRBD2. TRBV5-3 is an ORF, with its function uncertain. The CDR3 runs 18 residues. J lost 3 bases, V lost 5 bases, and 10 bases had no gene match. CDR3 bases: TGTGCCAGAAGTGCGGGACTAGCGGGAGGAAAGCCTACAGATACGCAGTATTTT. Encoded protein: CARSAGLAGGKPTDTQYF.

This chain uses TRBV18 with TRBJ2-3; 7 bases fit TRBD1. The germline gives CDR1 KGHSH, CDR2 LQKENI. V was pared by 3 bases and J by 6 bases, with 0 bases of the junction left unmatched. CDR3 length: 12 residues. CDR3 sequence reads: CASSPTGDTQYF. The CDR3 bases are TGTGCCAGCTCACCGACAGGGGATACGCAGTATTTT.